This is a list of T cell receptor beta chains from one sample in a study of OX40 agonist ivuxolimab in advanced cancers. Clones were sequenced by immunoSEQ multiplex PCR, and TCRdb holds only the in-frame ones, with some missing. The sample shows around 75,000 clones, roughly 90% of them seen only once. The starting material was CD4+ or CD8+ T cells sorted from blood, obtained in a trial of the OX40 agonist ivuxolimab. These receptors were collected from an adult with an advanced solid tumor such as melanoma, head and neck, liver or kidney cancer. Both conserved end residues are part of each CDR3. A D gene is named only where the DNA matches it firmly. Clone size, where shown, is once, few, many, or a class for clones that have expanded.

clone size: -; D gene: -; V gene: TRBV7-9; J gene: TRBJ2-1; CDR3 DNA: TGTGCCAGCAGCGTAGCGGAGGGGCGGGTAGAGCAGTTCTTC; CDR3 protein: CASSVAEGRVEQFF
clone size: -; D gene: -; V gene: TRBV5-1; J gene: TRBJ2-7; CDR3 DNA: TGCGCCAGCAGCTTGGGGGGAGGATTGAGCTACGAGCAGTACTTC; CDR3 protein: CASSLGGGLSYEQYF
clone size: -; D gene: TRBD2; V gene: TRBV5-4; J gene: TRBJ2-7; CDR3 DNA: TGTGCCAGCACCTCCGGGACTAGCGGGAGAAAGTTCCACGAGCAGTACTTC; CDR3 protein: CASTSGTSGRKFHEQYF
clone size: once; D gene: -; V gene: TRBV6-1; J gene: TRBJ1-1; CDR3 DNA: TGTGCCAGCAGTGTCCGGGACTGGGGCGAAGCTTTCTTT; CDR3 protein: CASSVRDWGEAFF
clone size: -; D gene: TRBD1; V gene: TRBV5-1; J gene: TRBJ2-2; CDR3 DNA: TGCGCCAGCAGCTCGGCAGGGGGCACCGGGGAGCTGTTTTTT; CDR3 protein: CASSSAGGTGELFF
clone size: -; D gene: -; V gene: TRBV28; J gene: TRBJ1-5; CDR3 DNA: TGTGCCAGCACGGCAGGGGAATGGACGAATGGGGATCAGCCCCAGCATTTT; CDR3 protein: CASTAGEWTNGDQPQHF
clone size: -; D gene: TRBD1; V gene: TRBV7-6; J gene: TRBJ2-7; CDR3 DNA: TGTGCCAGCAGCCTATCCGGGACAGGGGCCAACGAGCAGTACTTC; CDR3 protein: CASSLSGTGANEQYF
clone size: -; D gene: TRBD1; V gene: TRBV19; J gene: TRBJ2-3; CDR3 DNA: TGTGCCAGTAGACCCCTGGGACAGGGGGTCACAGATACGCAGTATTTT; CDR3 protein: CASRPLGQGVTDTQYF
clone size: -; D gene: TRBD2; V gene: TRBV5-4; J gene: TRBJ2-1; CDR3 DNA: TGTGCCAGCAGCTTGGAGAGCGGGGGGGCCGCCAATGAGCAGTTCTTC; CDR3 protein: CASSLESGGAANEQFF
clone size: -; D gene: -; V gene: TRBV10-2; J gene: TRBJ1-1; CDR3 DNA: TGCGCCAGCAGTGAGAGGGAAGGAACTGAAGCTTTCTTT; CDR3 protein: CASSEREGTEAFF
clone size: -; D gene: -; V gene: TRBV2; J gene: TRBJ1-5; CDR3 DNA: TGTGCCAGCAGATATACAGGTCAGCCCCAGCATTTT; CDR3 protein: CASRYTGQPQHF
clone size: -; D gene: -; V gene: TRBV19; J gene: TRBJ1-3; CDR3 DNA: TGTGCCAGTAGTATCCCACAGGAGGGCACCATATATTTT; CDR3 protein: CASSIPQEGTIYF
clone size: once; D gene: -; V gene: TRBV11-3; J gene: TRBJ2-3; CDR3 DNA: TGTGCCAGCAGCTTAGATAGTACAGGAAATACGCAGTATTTT; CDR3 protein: CASSLDSTGNTQYF